This passage covers 14 T cell receptor beta chains from one sample sequenced in a study of tumor-infiltrating lymphocytes in localized non-small cell lung cancer. The table came from immunoSEQ multiplex PCR; TCRdb's copy has only in-frame clones and leaves some out. Here the sample spans thousands of clones, 81% being singletons. The sequenced sample was uninvolved lung tissue not adjacent to the tumor. These receptors all come from a human donor with non-small cell lung cancer.

V usage is TRBV10-3 and J usage is TRBJ1-3; D is undetermined. The CDR3 sequence is 12 residues long. With 6 bases removed from V and 3 bases from J, the gap between germline ends came to 6 bases. Germline V gene sequence: CDR1 ENHRY, CDR2 SYGVKD. CDR3 region: CAISDLGNTIYF. In nucleotides, the CDR3 is TGTGCCATCAGCGACCTTGGAAACACCATATATTTT.

This chain uses TRBV30 with TRBJ1-1; no reliable D call. There are 13 residues in the CDR3. The germline gives CDR1 GTSNPN, CDR2 SVGIG (reference sequence). V dropped 3 bases and J dropped 2 bases, with 10 bases sitting between them. This CDR3 is CAWRGGPNTEAFF. The CDR3 nucleotides read TGTGCCTGGAGAGGAGGGCCCAACACTGAAGCTTTCTTT.

V usage is TRBV5-1 and J usage is TRBJ2-1; D gene uncertain. The germline V and J ends were trimmed by 0 bases and 6 bases, with 13 bases remaining between them. CDR1 and CDR2 from the germline V gene are SGHRS and YFSETQ. The CDR3 runs 15 residues. The CDR3 DNA follows: TGCGCCAGCAGCTTGGACAGTCCCTCCCGCAATGAGCAGTTCTTC. It yields the protein CASSLDSPSRNEQFF.

J is TRBJ1-4 and V is TRBV4-1; D may be TRBD1 (5 bases). V lost 4 bases to trimming and J lost 4 bases, with 19 bases between them. CDR3 size: 17 residues. CDR1 is MGHRA, CDR2 YSYEKL, per germline. Written as DNA, the CDR3 is TGCGCCAGCAGCCGCATTACAGGACTTACCGTTAATGAAAAACTGTTTTTT. Translation: CASSRITGLTVNEKLFF.

Only one count was recorded for this clone. The rearrangement joins TRBV19 to TRBJ2-6; possible D gene TRBD1, 5 bases. The germline V gene encodes CDR1 LNHDA and CDR2 SQIVND (reference sequence). CDR3 length equals 13 residues. V lost 7 bases and J lost 14, with 18 bases in between. The CDR3 coding sequence is TGTGCCAGTACCGGAACGACAGTCACCATCCTGACTTTC. Protein sequence: CASTGTTVTILTF.

This clone came up once. V gene TRBV18 combines with J gene TRBJ1-2; the match to TRBD1 covers 7 bases. In germline, CDR1 is KGHSH, CDR2 LQKENI. The CDR3 loop spans 15 amino acids. J was trimmed by 8 bases and V by 6 bases; bases with no gene match: 15. The CDR3 DNA reads as TGTGCCAGCTCGCCTTCCAGGGGGGAAGGAGGAGGCTACACCTTC. It yields the protein CASSPSRGEGGGYTF.

The chain couples TRBV28 to TRBJ2-6; D might be TRBD2 (6 bases). Germline CDR1 is MDHEN and CDR2 is SYDVKM. This CDR3 is 16 amino acids long. Trimming removed 4 bases at V and 4 bases at J, with 14 bases between. CDR3 in DNA: TGTGCCAGCAGTTCCCCAGGGAGGTCAGGGGCCAACGTCCTGACTTTC. Encoded protein: CASSSPGRSGANVLTF.

V usage is TRBV5-1 and J usage is TRBJ1-4, with 7 bases that match TRBD1. The CDR3 sequence is 14 residues long. Germline trimming cut 1 base from V and 8 bases from J; bases unmatched to any gene: 5. CDR1 and CDR2 from the germline V gene are SGHRS and YFSETQ. The CDR3, as DNA: TGCGCCAGCAGCTTGCTGGAACAGGGGGAAAAACTGTTTTTT. Protein product: CASSLLEQGEKLFF. The whole variable domain, filled in from reference TRBV5-1 and TRBJ1-4, reads KAGVTQTPRYLIKTRGQQVTLSCSPISGHRSVSWYQQTPGQGLQFLFEYFSETQRNKGNFPGRFSGRQFSNSRSEMNVSTLELGDSALYLCASSLLEQGEKLFFGSGTQLSVL.

Only one count was recorded for this clone. In DNA, the CDR3 is TGCGCCACATCCAGGGGAGGAGAGCAGTACTTC. As protein: CATSRGGEQYF. The rearrangement joins TRBV10-2 to TRBJ2-7; TRBD1 or TRBD2 may be the D gene (6 bases each). The germline gives CDR1 WSHSY, CDR2 SAAADI. V lost 10 bases and J lost 7, with 14 bases in between. This CDR3 has 11 amino acids.

CDR3 nucleotides: TGTGCCAGCAGCTTAGGTCCCGGGACACCGTATAGCAATCAGCCCCAGCATTTT. Its translation is CASSLGPGTPYSNQPQHF. V gene TRBV11-3 combines with J gene TRBJ1-5, with TRBD1 as a possible D gene (6 bases). The length of the CDR3 is 18 residues. Trimming removed 1 base at V and 0 bases at J, with 16 bases between. Germline lookup yields CDR1 SGHNT and CDR2 YENEEA.

V usage is TRBV27 and J usage is TRBJ2-1; weak D call: TRBD2 (6 bases). CDR1 and CDR2 from the germline V gene are MNHEY and SMNVEV (reference sequence). V was shortened by 5 bases and J by 6 bases, with 14 bases between the two germline ends. The CDR3 contains 14 residues. The CDR3 nucleotides are TGTGCCAGCAGTCCGTTAGCGGTGGCCAATGAGCAGTTCTTC. Residues: CASSPLAVANEQFF.

This sequence joins TRBV9 and TRBJ2-7, with 11 bases lining up with TRBD2. Germline V lookup: CDR1 SGDLS, CDR2 YYNGEE. This CDR3 has 23 residues. V was pared by 5 bases and J by 0 bases, with 28 bases of the junction left unmatched. CDR3 bases: TGTGCCAGCAGGCCTCCCCGGGGACAGGGACTAAAACTAGCGGGAGTGAGCTCCTACGAGCAGTACTTC. It codes for CASRPPRGQGLKLAGVSSYEQYF.

This CDR3 reads CASSLSSITDTQYF. CDR3 nucleotides: TGTGCCAGCAGTTTATCCTCGATCACAGATACGCAGTATTTT. The chain joins TRBV27 to TRBJ2-3; D is undetermined. The germline gives CDR1 MNHEY, CDR2 SMNVEV (reference sequence). CDR3 size: 14 residues. Deletions cut 0 bases from V and 2 bases from J, with 6 bases between.

The chain joins TRBV20-1 to TRBJ2-7; D uncertain. This CDR3 spans 11 amino acids. V was shortened by 5 bases and J by 4 bases, with 9 bases between the two germline ends. In germline, CDR1 is DFQATT, CDR2 SNEGSKA (reference sequence). Written as DNA, the CDR3 is TGCAGTGCTGTAGCTTCTTACGAGCAGTACTTC. Protein: CSAVASYEQYF.